The sequence of this T cell receptor beta chain was determined in a study of OX40 agonist ivuxolimab in advanced cancers. Study summary: In this trial design, patients received ivuxolimab intravenously at 0.01 to 10 mg/kg every 2 weeks.

Some clones are missing from TCRdb's copy, which holds only in-frame ones; the method was immunoSEQ multiplex PCR. The data contain roughly 75,000 clones, 86% of them singletons. The CDR3 has 13 residues. V gave up 5 bases and J gave up 3 bases, with 11 bases separating them. Germline-derived CDR1 and CDR2 are SNHLY and FYNNEI. The table lists this clone with a few counts. Antigen unknown. Study-wide findings and caveats: With doses of 0.1 to 3.0 mg/kg, CD4+ and CD8+ blood T cells had undergone clonal expansion by week 6.

This TCR was recovered from an adult with an advanced solid tumor such as melanoma, head and neck, liver or kidney cancer. This chain uses TRBV2 with TRBJ2-7; the D gene is possibly TRBD2 (5 bases). The starting material was CD4+ or CD8+ T cells sorted from blood, obtained in a trial of the OX40 agonist ivuxolimab. CDR3 nucleotides: TGTGCCAGCAGTCTCGGGGTTCTCTACGAGCAGTACTTC. Translating gives CASSLGVLYEQYF.